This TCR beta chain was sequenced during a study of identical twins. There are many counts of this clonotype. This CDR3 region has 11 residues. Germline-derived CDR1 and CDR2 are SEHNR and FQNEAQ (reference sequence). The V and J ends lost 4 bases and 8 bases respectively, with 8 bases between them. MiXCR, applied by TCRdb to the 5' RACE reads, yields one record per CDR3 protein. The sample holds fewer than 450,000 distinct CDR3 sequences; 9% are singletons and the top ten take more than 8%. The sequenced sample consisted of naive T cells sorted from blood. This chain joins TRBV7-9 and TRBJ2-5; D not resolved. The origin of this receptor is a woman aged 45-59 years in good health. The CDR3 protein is CASSSRKTQYF. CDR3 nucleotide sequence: TGTGCCAGCAGCTCGCGAAAAACCCAGTACTTC.